This record concerns one T cell receptor (beta chain) sequence. Its antigen is currently unknown. The junction differs from germline at one of its ends, possibly a read error. The data were obtained in a study of brain metastases from non-small cell lung cancer. This CDR3 region has 12 residues. CDR1 and CDR2 (germline): LGHDT, YNNKEL (reference sequence). Study conclusions and caveats: Compared with primary tumors, brain metastases showed less T-cell infiltration.

TCRdb keeps only in-frame clones here, not all; method: immunoSEQ multiplex PCR. The repertoire holds about 4,300 clones, with around 87% as singletons. The rearrangement links TRBV3-1 (or the pseudogene TRBV3-2) to TRBJ1-6, with D possibly being TRBD1 (5 bases). The clonotype comes from a donor at least 40 years old with non-small cell lung cancer. Sequencing used primary lung tumor tissue. The CDR3 DNA reads as TGTGCCAGCAGCCAAGTTGGTACAGGTTGGGTCTTT. Translation: CASSQVGTGWVF.